This T cell receptor (beta chain) was captured in a study of identical twins. TCRdb reanalysed the 5' RACE reads using MiXCR and keeps one entry per CDR3 protein. The sample lists roughly 150,000 distinct CDR3 sequences; under 4.5% were seen once. This clonotype was observed many times. V shed 1 base and J shed 5 bases, with 17 bases lying between them. The CDR3 spans 15 residues. Germline loops: CDR1 DFQATT, CDR2 SNEGSKA (reference sequence). The sequence came from a man between 18 and 35 years old in good health. The sample comprised memory T cells sorted from blood. The chain uses TRBV20-1 and TRBJ2-5, with D tentatively TRBD1 (7 bases). CDR3 protein: CSARVAAGGLETQYF. In nucleotides, the CDR3 is TGCAGTGCTAGAGTCGCGGCAGGGGGGTTGGAGACCCAGTACTTC.